This T cell receptor beta chain was recovered during a study of blood T cell repertoires in COVID-19. Across the study: COVID-19 samples collected from the United States, Italy and Spain covered acute and convalescent phases.

During active infection, Seattle patients enrolled and were then monitored through disease. CDR1 and CDR2 (germline): SEHNR, FQNEAQ (reference sequence). J lost 6 bases, V lost 1 base, and 11 bases had no gene match. The CDR3 extends over 16 amino acids. As handled by the study authors: The assay estimated nucleated cells by amplifying reference gene primers. Using immunoSEQ multiplex PCR, the repertoire was profiled, and TCRdb retains in-frame clones only, with some absent. For V, J and clone size, that table is used; D and trimming come from the DNA. The repertoire holds 200,000 or so clones, with around 84% as singletons.

The chain uses TRBV7-9 and TRBJ2-7; 8 bases map to TRBD1. Sequences were obtained from peripheral blood. This TCR came from a woman at least 80 years old with COVID-19, enrolled during active disease. The chain's CDR3 is CASSLDFGTGLSEQYV. The CDR3, as DNA: TGTGCCAGCAGCTTAGATTTTGGGACAGGACTTAGCGAGCAGTACGTC.